The 22 T cell receptor beta chains below all came from one sample that was sequenced in a study of CD8 T cells in ankylosing spondylitis. TCRdb passed the 5' RACE reads through MiXCR, listing each CDR3 protein once. Among roughly 120,000 distinct CDR3 sequences listed, around 7% were seen once. Sequenced: blood, either unsorted or a sorted T cell fraction (not recorded which). These receptors were obtained from a male donor with ankylosing spondylitis or in good health (not recorded which).

Many counts were recorded for this clonotype. The gene calls are TRBV20-1 and TRBJ1-2, with 7 bases identical to TRBD1. Germline lookup yields CDR1 DFQATT and CDR2 SNEGSKA (reference sequence). V lost 6 bases, J lost 4 bases, and 5 bases stayed unmatched. This CDR3 has 12 amino acids. The CDR3, as DNA: TGCAGTGCCACCGGGACAGCCTATGGCTACACCTTC. The encoded protein is CSATGTAYGYTF.

This clonotype was detected ten times or more. The chain couples TRBV5-1 to TRBJ1-1, with D unresolved. The CDR3 totals 14 residues. The V end lost 0 bases, the J end lost 5 bases, and 11 bases lay between the germline ends. Germline lookup yields CDR1 SGHRS and CDR2 YFSETQ. The CDR3 protein is CASSLGSGMTEAFF. The CDR3 DNA reads TGCGCCAGCAGCTTGGGATCGGGGATGACTGAAGCTTTCTTT.

This clonotype was found many times. This rearrangement joins TRBV3-1 to TRBJ2-7; D gene unclear. V lost 4 bases and J 2 bases, leaving 6 bases between the germline ends. The CDR3 spans 12 residues. Germline CDR1 is LGHDT and CDR2 is YNNKEL (reference sequence). The CDR3, as DNA: TGTGCCAGCAGCCCCGCAACCTACGAGCAGTACTTC. Its protein is CASSPATYEQYF.

Many counts were recorded for this clonotype. For the CDR3, the DNA is TGTGCCAGCAGCTTAAGACAGGGGGGCAATGAGCAGTTCTTC. It is translated as CASSLRQGGNEQFF. This rearrangement joins TRBV7-2 to TRBJ2-1; TRBD1 agrees at 9 bases. V shed 2 bases and J 6 bases; nucleotides not matched to a gene: 2. There are 14 residues in the CDR3. CDR1 is SGHTA, CDR2 FQGNSA, per germline.

In this sample, this clonotype turned up many times. This sequence joins TRBV5-1 and TRBJ2-1, with a possible D match to TRBD1 (5 bases). This CDR3 has 15 amino acids. Germline V gene data show CDR1 as SGHRS and CDR2 as YFSETQ. V dropped 4 bases and J dropped 0 bases, with 11 bases sitting between them. The CDR3, as DNA: TGCGCCAGCAGCCTCCGACAGAGCTCCTACAATGAGCAGTTCTTC. It translates to CASSLRQSSYNEQFF.

This clonotype came up many times. The chain employs TRBV12-3 or TRBV12-4 and TRBJ2-2; perhaps TRBD1 as D (6 bases). Trimming shortened V by 8 bases and J by 4 bases, and 14 bases separated the two germline ends. The CDR3 has 14 amino acids. CDR3 amino acids: CASPGARSTGELFF. CDR3 sequence (DNA): TGTGCCAGCCCAGGGGCGCGTAGCACCGGGGAGCTGTTTTTT.

This clonotype showed up many times. The chain carries TRBV5-1 and TRBJ1-1; 9 bases line up with TRBD1. Looked up from germline, CDR1 is SGHRS and CDR2 is YFSETQ. V gave up 3 bases and J gave up 0 bases; unmatched junction bases: 9. The CDR3 sequence is 17 residues long. The CDR3: CASSSGTGFMLNTEAFF. The CDR3 DNA reads as TGCGCCAGCAGCTCAGGGACAGGGTTTATGCTGAACACTGAAGCTTTCTTT. The full variable domain, its missing parts supplied by reference TRBV5-1 and TRBJ1-1, is KAGVTQTPRYLIKTRGQQVTLSCSPISGHRSVSWYQQTPGQGLQFLFEYFSETQRNKGNFPGRFSGRQFSNSRSEMNVSTLELGDSALYLCASSSGTGFMLNTEAFFGQGTRLTVV.

This clonotype was detected many times. The rearrangement joins TRBV20-1 to TRBJ2-5; possible D gene TRBD2, 6 bases. This CDR3 region has 11 residues. Germline assignment: CDR1 DFQATT and CDR2 SNEGSKA (reference sequence). Trimming left V 4 bases short and J 7 bases short, with 10 bases between. CDR3 DNA sequence: TGCAGTGCTATCAAGGAGGGGACCCAGTACTTC. Protein product: CSAIKEGTQYF.

This clonotype was seen repeatedly, ten times or more. The chain combines TRBV27 with TRBJ1-5; perhaps TRBD1 as D (5 bases). This CDR3 has 13 amino acids. V dropped 2 bases and J dropped 5 bases, with 7 bases sitting between them. Germline CDR1 is MNHEY and CDR2 is SMNVEV (reference sequence). This CDR3 is CASSLVGDQPQHF. CDR3 bases: TGTGCCAGCAGTTTAGTGGGGGATCAGCCCCAGCATTTT.

This clonotype has ten or more counts. V and J are TRBV7-2 and TRBJ2-1, with a possible D match to TRBD2 (6 bases). Looked up from germline, CDR1 is SGHTA and CDR2 is FQGNSA. Trimming cost V 4 bases and J 5 bases, with 12 bases left between them. This CDR3 has 14 amino acids. DNA of the CDR3: TGTGCCAGCAGCTCCCGGGACTTCCACAATGAGCAGTTCTTC. Encoded protein: CASSSRDFHNEQFF.

This clonotype was seen at least ten times. The CDR3 reads CASRGSLGNSGANVLTF. As DNA, the CDR3 is TGTGCCAGCAGGGGGTCTTTAGGGAACTCTGGGGCCAACGTCCTGACTTTC. The chain has TRBV28 and TRBJ2-6, with D unclear. The CDR3 has 17 residues. V was pared by 6 bases and J by 0 bases, with 15 bases between. CDR1 is MDHEN, CDR2 SYDVKM, per germline.

The sample holds many counts of this clonotype. The chain uses TRBV20-1 and TRBJ2-5; D is undetermined. CDR3 length equals 11 residues. Germline V lookup: CDR1 DFQATT, CDR2 SNEGSKA (reference sequence). The CDR3 loop reads CSAQYQETQYF. The CDR3 nucleotides are TGCAGCGCACAGTACCAAGAGACCCAGTACTTC.

This clonotype was recorded at least ten times. The rearrangement links TRBV7-8 to TRBJ1-1; 7 nucleotides line up with TRBD1. The CDR3 extends over 15 amino acids. V gave up 1 base and J gave up 1 base; unmatched junction bases: 3. The germline V gene has CDR1 SGHVS and CDR2 FQNEAQ. This CDR3 reads CASSLEGTANTEAFF. DNA of the CDR3: TGTGCCAGCAGCTTAGAAGGGACAGCGAACACTGAAGCTTTCTTT. The full variable domain, completed using reference TRBV7-8 and TRBJ1-1, is GAGVSQSPRYKVAKRGQDVALRCDPISGHVSLFWYQQALGQGPEFLTYFQNEAQLDKSGLPSDRFFAERPEGSVSTLKIQRTQQEDSAVYLCASSLEGTANTEAFFGQGTRLTVV.

This clonotype came up many times. This chain uses TRBV28 with TRBJ2-1, with 10 bases matching TRBD2. Germline CDR1 MDHEN, CDR2 SYDVKM. The CDR3 has 17 amino acids. Trimming cost V 3 bases and J 4 bases; bases outside gene matches: 9. The CDR3 DNA is TGTGCCAGCAGTTTCCTTCTACTAGCGGGGAAATACAATGAGCAGTTCTTC. It translates to CASSFLLLAGKYNEQFF.

This clonotype was recorded many times. The V call is TRBV5-1, the J call TRBJ1-5; unclear D gene. The ends were cut back, 0 bases at V and 5 bases at J, with 6 bases in the middle. Germline CDR1 and CDR2: SGHRS and YFSETQ. The CDR3 is 13 residues long. The CDR3 sequence is CASSLGIDQPQHF. DNA of the CDR3: TGCGCCAGCAGCTTGGGGATAGATCAGCCCCAGCATTTT.

In this sample, this clonotype turned up many times. The V call is TRBV11-1, the J call TRBJ1-2, with a tentative D call TRBD1 (5 bases). Looked up from germline, CDR1 is SGHAT and CDR2 is FQDESV (reference sequence). The length of the CDR3 is 18 residues. Trimming took off 2 bases at V and 3 bases at J, with 22 bases between the two ends. CDR3 DNA sequence: TGTGCCAGCAGCTTACCCCGAGGGTGGGGGACGGGCGACTATGGCTACACCTTC. Its translation is CASSLPRGWGTGDYGYTF.

This clonotype has more than one count but fewer than ten. The chain employs TRBV20-1 and TRBJ2-1, with a weak D call TRBD2 (5 bases). Trimming left V 7 bases short and J 6 bases short, with 10 bases between. Germline CDR1 and CDR2: DFQATT and SNEGSKA (reference sequence). The CDR3 contains 11 residues. CDR3 in amino acids: CSVFGSNEQFF. Written as DNA, the CDR3 is TGCAGTGTATTTGGGAGCAATGAGCAGTTCTTC.

The gene calls are TRBV5-1 and TRBJ1-1; TRBD1 aligns across 8 bases. This CDR3 region has 15 residues. J lost 3 bases, V lost 3 bases, and 7 bases had no gene match. Germline CDR1 reads SGHRS; CDR2 reads YFSETQ. The DNA of the CDR3 is TGCGCCAGCAGCTCGGGCGCAGGGGGCGACACTGAAGCTTTCTTT. Its protein product is CASSSGAGGDTEAFF. Variable domain in full (rest from reference TRBV5-1 and TRBJ1-1): KAGVTQTPRYLIKTRGQQVTLSCSPISGHRSVSWYQQTPGQGLQFLFEYFSETQRNKGNFPGRFSGRQFSNSRSEMNVSTLELGDSALYLCASSSGAGGDTEAFFGQGTRLTVV.

At least ten counts were recorded for this clonotype. The V and J genes are TRBV20-1 and TRBJ2-5; 7 bases agree with TRBD2. Germline CDR1 is DFQATT and CDR2 is SNEGSKA (reference sequence). This CDR3 is 14 amino acids long. The CDR3, as DNA: TGCGGGACTATGTCGCCGGGGACCCAAGAGACCCAGTACTTC. It is translated as CGTMSPGTQETQYF.

The sample holds many counts of this clonotype. The V call is TRBV7-2, the J call TRBJ2-3; weak D call: TRBD2 (6 bases). Germline CDR1 reads SGHTA; CDR2 reads FQGNSA. With 1 base removed from V and 1 base from J, the gap between germline ends came to 9 bases. This CDR3 contains 15 residues. CDR3 loop: CASSLDGSGTDTQYF. CDR3 nucleotide sequence: TGTGCCAGCAGCTTAGACGGGAGTGGCACAGATACGCAGTATTTT.

This clonotype was seen at least ten times. This chain connects TRBV5-5 to TRBJ2-3; D ambiguous. The CDR3 is 13 residues long. Trimming left V 5 bases short and J 4 bases short, with 11 bases between. Germline V gene data show CDR1 as SGHKS and CDR2 as YYEKEE (reference sequence). CDR3 DNA sequence: TGTGCCAGCAGAGTGGCCGGTGCAGATACGCAGTATTTT. As protein: CASRVAGADTQYF.

This clonotype was observed at least ten times. The chain links TRBV30 to TRBJ2-7; 10 nucleotides match TRBD2. The CDR3 extends over 17 amino acids. Germline V gene sequence: CDR1 GTSNPN, CDR2 SVGIG (reference sequence). V shed 4 bases and J 7 bases; nucleotides not matched to a gene: 19. CDR3 amino acids: CAWIHLRTSGFGSEQYF. CDR3 coding DNA: TGTGCCTGGATTCACCTTCGGACTAGCGGATTTGGATCGGAGCAGTACTTC.